These 28 T cell receptor beta chains were all obtained from the same sample, sequenced in a study of shared clonotypes between healthy human individuals. The table came from immunoSEQ multiplex PCR; TCRdb's copy has only in-frame clones and leaves some out. Here the sample spans around 2,100,000 clones, about 95% being singletons. The naive CD8 subset, CD45RO-negative cells positively selected for CCR7, excluded terminally differentiated effector memory CD45RA+ cells. The sample consisted of naive CD8+ T cells sorted from blood. These TCRs come from a man in his late teens or twenties in good health.

A note on this clone: This same CDR3 is encoded by further DNA sequences in the sample. The rearrangement joins TRBV7-9 to TRBJ2-7, with D hard to call. Germline V gene lookup returns CDR1 SEHNR and CDR2 FQNEAQ (reference sequence). With 5 bases removed from V and 3 bases from J, the gap between germline ends came to 8 bases. There are 12 residues in the CDR3. CDR3 in DNA: TGTGCCAGCAGCGTGGACGGCTACGAGCAGTACTTC. Amino acids: CASSVDGYEQYF.

This clone was seen once. This rearrangement joins TRBV28 to TRBJ1-1; D not resolved. Germline V gives CDR1 MDHEN, CDR2 SYDVKM. The CDR3 sequence is 14 residues long. With 3 bases removed from V and 3 bases from J, the gap between germline ends came to 11 bases. CDR3 sequence: CASSFRPWDTEAFF. CDR3 nucleotide sequence: TGTGCCAGCAGTTTTCGACCCTGGGACACTGAAGCTTTCTTT.

CDR3 nucleotide sequence: TGTGCCATCAGTGACGGGACTAGCGGAGTCGGAGGGGAGACCCAGTACTTC. Its translation: CAISDGTSGVGGETQYF. The chain couples TRBV10-3 to TRBJ2-5, with 11 nucleotides matching TRBD2. Germline CDR1 and CDR2: ENHRY and SYGVKD. The V segment lost 3 bases and the J segment 5 bases; nucleotides outside the gene matches: 11. There are 17 residues in the CDR3.

The V gene is TRBV13, the J gene TRBJ1-4; maybe TRBD1 (5 bases). Per the germline V gene, CDR1 is PRHDT and CDR2 is FYEKMQ (reference sequence). The CDR3 is 16 residues long. V dropped 4 bases and J dropped 0 bases, with 12 bases sitting between them. This chain's CDR3 is CASSSRQRATNEKLFF. CDR3 DNA: TGTGCCAGCAGCTCTAGACAGCGTGCAACTAATGAAAAACTGTTTTTT.

The chain combines TRBV11-2 with TRBJ2-7; TRBD2 aligns across 8 bases. This CDR3 region has 15 residues. Germline V gene data show CDR1 as SGHAT and CDR2 as FQNNGV. Trimming at V came to 3 bases and at J to 6 bases, leaving 10 bases not matched to a gene. The CDR3 nucleotides are TGTGCCAGCAGCTTGGTACTAGCGGCTATAGGCGAGCAGTACTTC. This translates into CASSLVLAAIGEQYF.

The rearrangement uses TRBV29-1 and TRBJ2-3, with D perhaps matching TRBD2 (5 bases). CDR3 size: 13 residues. CDR1 SQVTM and CDR2 ANQGSEA come from the germline V gene. V shed 6 bases and J shed 0 bases, with 10 bases lying between them. This CDR3 is CSVGGSSTDTQYF. CDR3 in DNA: TGCAGCGTCGGAGGATCTAGCACAGATACGCAGTATTTT.

The rearrangement uses TRBV9 and TRBJ2-7, with 7 bases identical to TRBD1. Unmatched junction bases numbered 6, after V lost 3 bases and J lost 0 bases. This CDR3 comprises 15 residues. Looked up from germline, CDR1 is SGDLS and CDR2 is YYNGEE. Written as DNA, the CDR3 is TGTGCCAGCAGCGGAGGGACAGTGCCCTCCTACGAGCAGTACTTC. Its protein is CASSGGTVPSYEQYF.

CDR3 sequence: CASGLVAGGGTNTGELFF. Written as DNA, the CDR3 is TGTGCTAGTGGTTTGGTGGCGGGCGGGGGGACCAACACCGGGGAGCTGTTTTTT. The chain employs TRBV12-5 and TRBJ2-2; 8 bases agree with TRBD2. V trimming: 0 bases; J trimming: 2 bases; junction bases outside the gene matches: 8. Germline CDR1 LGHNT, CDR2 FRNRAP. The CDR3 consists of 18 residues. The entire variable domain, with the rest obtained from reference TRBV12-5 and TRBJ2-2, is as follows: DARVTQTPRHKVTEMGQEVTMRCQPILGHNTVFWYRQTMMQGLELLAYFRNRAPLDDSGMPKDRFSAEMPDATLATLKIQPSEPRDSAVYFCASGLVAGGGTNTGELFFGEGSRLTVL.

The gene calls are TRBV9 and TRBJ2-1; 7 bases match TRBD2. Germline V gene data show CDR1 as SGDLS and CDR2 as YYNGEE. V lost 6 bases to trimming and J lost 2 bases; unmatched junction nucleotides: 8. The CDR3 length is 15 residues. CDR3 loop: CASIRLAATYNEQFF. As DNA, the CDR3 is TGTGCCAGCATCCGTCTAGCGGCCACCTACAATGAGCAGTTCTTC.

This chain uses TRBV6-1 with TRBJ2-3; perhaps TRBD2 as D (6 bases). This CDR3 is built from 17 residues. Germline-derived CDR1 and CDR2 are MNHNS and SASEGT. Trimming took off 3 bases at V and 2 bases at J, with 18 bases between the two ends. The CDR3 nucleotides are TGTGCCAGCAGTGACGATATTACGGGACTCCACACAGATACGCAGTATTTT. This translates into CASSDDITGLHTDTQYF.

The rearrangement joins TRBV11-2 to TRBJ2-1; unclear D gene. The germline V and J ends were trimmed by 2 bases and 8 bases, with 16 bases remaining between them. The CDR3 sequence is 15 residues long. Looked up from germline, CDR1 is SGHAT and CDR2 is FQNNGV. CDR3 in amino acids: CASSLRQVEADEQFF. The CDR3 DNA reads TGTGCCAGCAGCTTACGGCAGGTTGAGGCCGATGAGCAGTTCTTC.

This chain joins TRBV11-2 and TRBJ2-7, with 10 nucleotides matching TRBD2. CDR1 and CDR2 from the germline V gene are SGHAT and FQNNGV. This CDR3 comprises 14 residues. V shed 7 bases, J shed 3 bases, and the junction held 6 bases outside the gene matches. CDR3: CASTVSGGYYEQYF. The CDR3 nucleotides read TGTGCCAGCACCGTTAGCGGGGGGTACTACGAGCAGTACTTC.

The genes are TRBV6-5 and TRBJ1-2, with a possible D match to TRBD1 (5 bases). Trimming shortened V by 4 bases and J by 6 bases, and 15 bases separated the two germline ends. The CDR3 spans 14 residues. The germline gives CDR1 MNHEY, CDR2 SVGAGI. The CDR3: CASSFSGAIDGYTF. DNA for the CDR3: TGTGCCAGCAGTTTCAGCGGGGCGATTGATGGCTACACCTTC.

This chain uses TRBV28 with TRBJ1-5; no clear D. The length of the CDR3 is 13 residues. The ends were cut back, 4 bases at V and 9 bases at J, with 13 bases in the middle. Germline V gene data show CDR1 as MDHEN and CDR2 as SYDVKM. The CDR3 DNA is TGTGCCAGCAGTTGGGGAGAGGCAGGGCCCCAGCATTTT. Encoded protein: CASSWGEAGPQHF. Full variable domain (outside the CDR3, taken from reference TRBV28 and TRBJ1-5): DVKVTQSSRYLVKRTGEKVFLECVQDMDHENMFWYRQDPGLGLRLIYFSYDVKMKEKGDIPEGYSVSREKKERFSLILESASTNQTSMYLCASSWGEAGPQHFGDGTRLSIL.

The chain combines TRBV7-6 with TRBJ2-1, with 10 bases that match TRBD2. V lost 0 bases and J lost 6; bases outside the gene matches: 8. CDR1 is SGHVS, CDR2 FNYEAQ, per germline. The CDR3 spans 17 residues. The CDR3 loop reads CASSLASSGRPVNEQFF. The CDR3 DNA sequence: TGTGCCAGCAGCTTAGCTAGTAGCGGGAGGCCAGTCAATGAGCAGTTCTTC.

With respect to this clone: A read error may account for a junction end that differs from germline. The chain has TRBV7-7 and TRBJ2-6, with 11 bases identical to TRBD1. Germline V CDR1 and CDR2: SSHAT, FNYEAQ (reference sequence). This CDR3 contains 21 residues. CDR3: CASSLAGQGAFRSSGANVLTF. The DNA for the CDR3 is TGTGCTAGCAGCTTAGCAGGACAGGGGGCGTTTCGTAGCTCTGGGGCCAACGTCCTGACTTTC.

This rearrangement joins TRBV9 to TRBJ2-5; 9 positions match TRBD2. The junction had 5 bases not matched to a gene; V was cut back by 0 bases and J by 5 bases. The CDR3 sequence is 15 residues long. Germline V gives CDR1 SGDLS, CDR2 YYNGEE. CDR3 region: CASSVGGGGRETQYF. DNA for the CDR3: TGTGCCAGCAGCGTAGGCGGGGGGGGCCGGGAGACCCAGTACTTC. The variable domain in full, with the rest retrieved from reference TRBV9 and TRBJ2-5, is DSGVTQTPKHLITATGQRVTLRCSPRSGDLSVYWYQQSLDQGLQFLIQYYNGEERAKGNILERFSAQQFPDLHSELNLSSLELGDSALYFCASSVGGGGRETQYFGPGTRLLVL.

With regard to this clone: This CDR3 is also generated by other DNA sequences in the sample. The rearrangement links TRBV5-4 to TRBJ1-3; D gene ambiguous. Germline loops: CDR1 SGHNT, CDR2 YYREEE (reference sequence). This CDR3 is 13 amino acids long. V lost 0 bases, J lost 4 bases, and 5 bases lay in between. The CDR3 nucleotides are TGTGCCAGCAGCTTGGGGGTGGGAAACACCATATATTTT. This sequence encodes CASSLGVGNTIYF.

The rearrangement uses TRBV5-4 and TRBJ2-3; the D is unclear. Germline CDR1 is SGHNT and CDR2 is YYREEE (reference sequence). This CDR3 has 14 amino acids. Trimming shortened V by 2 bases and J by 0 bases, and 7 bases separated the two germline ends. This CDR3 is CASSFQLSTDTQYF. The CDR3 DNA reads TGTGCCAGCAGCTTTCAGCTTAGCACAGATACGCAGTATTTT.

The V and J genes are TRBV9 and TRBJ1-5; no clear D. Germline V gene sequence: CDR1 SGDLS, CDR2 YYNGEE. V lost 2 bases and J lost 0, with 9 bases in between. The CDR3 is made up of 15 amino acids. CDR3 sequence reads: CASSVGTNSNQPQHF. The CDR3, as DNA: TGTGCCAGCAGCGTGGGTACTAATAGCAATCAGCCCCAGCATTTT.

This chain uses TRBV5-4 with TRBJ1-5; the D gene is possibly TRBD1 (5 bases). Between the trimmed V and J ends, which lost 2 bases and 1 base, there was a span of 13 bases. In germline, CDR1 is SGHNT, CDR2 YYREEE (reference sequence). The CDR3 sequence is 16 residues long. The CDR3 sequence: CASSLGPGGSNQPQHF. The CDR3 nucleotides read TGTGCCAGCAGCTTAGGACCCGGGGGGAGCAATCAGCCCCAGCATTTT.

The chain joins TRBV27 to TRBJ2-7; D possibly uses TRBD1 or TRBD2 (5 bases each). This CDR3 comprises 14 residues. Looked up from germline, CDR1 is MNHEY and CDR2 is SMNVEV (reference sequence). Trimming removed 2 bases at V and 5 bases at J, with 13 bases between. CDR3 amino acids: CASSLRGAENEQYF. In DNA form, the CDR3 reads TGTGCCAGCAGTTTACGAGGGGCGGAGAACGAGCAGTACTTC.

The chain joins TRBV9 to TRBJ2-2; no reliable D call. This CDR3 spans 15 amino acids. The ends were cut back, 3 bases at V and 6 bases at J, with 15 bases in the middle. Germline assignment: CDR1 SGDLS and CDR2 YYNGEE. This chain's CDR3 is CASSALGDLAGELFF. The CDR3 coding sequence is TGTGCCAGCAGCGCGTTGGGTGATTTGGCCGGGGAGCTGTTTTTT.

The chain has TRBV2 and TRBJ2-2; D is ambiguous. CDR3 length: 11 residues. Germline values: CDR1 SNHLY, CDR2 FYNNEI. Trimming shortened V by 8 bases and J by 8 bases, and 9 bases separated the two germline ends. CDR3 sequence: CASRVSGELFF. The CDR3 DNA sequence: TGTGCCAGCCGGGTATCGGGGGAGCTGTTTTTT.

This chain connects TRBV7-9 to TRBJ2-5; a possible D gene is TRBD1 (7 bases). This CDR3 region has 15 residues. Looked up from germline, CDR1 is SEHNR and CDR2 is FQNEAQ (reference sequence). With 5 bases removed from V and 2 bases from J, the gap between germline ends came to 15 bases. Here the CDR3 reads CASSPGGAGQETQYF. The CDR3 DNA follows: TGTGCCAGCAGCCCAGGGGGAGCGGGTCAAGAGACCCAGTACTTC.

As regards this clone: Within the sample, other DNA sequences also encode this same CDR3. The chain has TRBV5-1 and TRBJ2-1, with 7 bases lining up with TRBD1. Germline V lookup: CDR1 SGHRS, CDR2 YFSETQ. This CDR3 comprises 13 residues. Losses at the gene ends were 4 bases for V and 4 bases for J; bases not matched to a gene: 2. This CDR3 is CASSLGQYNEQFF. CDR3 coding DNA: TGCGCCAGCAGCCTGGGACAGTACAATGAGCAGTTCTTC.

This rearrangement joins TRBV4-1 to TRBJ2-7, with TRBD1 matching 7 bases. The germline V gene has CDR1 MGHRA and CDR2 YSYEKL. With 4 bases clipped from V and 2 bases from J, the junction kept 5 bases outside the gene matches. CDR3 length: 14 amino acids. CDR3 protein: CASSPGQLAYEQYF. CDR3 coding DNA: TGCGCCAGCAGCCCGGGACAGTTAGCCTACGAGCAGTACTTC.

The chain has TRBV11-3 and TRBJ2-7; 8 bases align to TRBD1. The J segment lost 3 bases and the V segment lost 5 bases, leaving 6 bases of the junction unmatched. Germline V gives CDR1 SGHNT, CDR2 YENEEA. CDR3 length: 14 residues. In nucleotides, the CDR3 is TGTGCCAGCAGCCGGACAGGGTATGACTACGAGCAGTACTTC. Its protein product is CASSRTGYDYEQYF.